The present TCR beta chain was sequenced within a study of blood T cells in healthy people across ages. The sample holds a few counts of this clonotype. With a J-beta primer mix and a sample-barcoded 5' primer, a second PCR ran roughly 6 to 11 cycles. TCRdb processed the 5' RACE reads anew with MiXCR; each CDR3 protein has one entry. The data hold about 680,000 distinct CDR3 sequences, with over 45% observed a single time. The V gene end was trimmed by 1 base and the J gene end by 12 bases; junction bases not matched to a gene: 6. Germline V CDR1 and CDR2: SQVTM, ANQGSEA. This CDR3 has 13 residues. The chain links TRBV29-1 to TRBJ2-1; 10 positions agree with TRBD2. This clonotype was sampled from a woman aged 60 to 75 in good health. The material sequenced was blood. The CDR3 bases are TGCAGCGTTGAAGTTGCTAGCGGGAGTTGGCAGTTCTTC. Translated, it gives CSVEVASGSWQFF.